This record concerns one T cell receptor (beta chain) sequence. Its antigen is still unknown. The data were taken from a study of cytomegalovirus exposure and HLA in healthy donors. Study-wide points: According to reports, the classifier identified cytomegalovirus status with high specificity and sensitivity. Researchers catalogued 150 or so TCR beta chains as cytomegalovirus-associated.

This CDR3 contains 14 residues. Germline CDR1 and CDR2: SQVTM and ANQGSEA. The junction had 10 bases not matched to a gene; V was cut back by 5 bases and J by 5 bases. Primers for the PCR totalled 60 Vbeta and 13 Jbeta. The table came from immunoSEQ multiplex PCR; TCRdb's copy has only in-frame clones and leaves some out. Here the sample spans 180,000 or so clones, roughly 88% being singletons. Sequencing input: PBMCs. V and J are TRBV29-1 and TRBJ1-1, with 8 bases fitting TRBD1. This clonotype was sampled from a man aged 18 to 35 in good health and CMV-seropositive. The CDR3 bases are TGCAGCGTTACGGCCAGGGGGCGTAGGACTGAAGCTTTCTTT. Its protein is CSVTARGRRTEAFF.